The 14 T cell receptor beta chains below were found in one sample sequenced in a study of T cell changes during pregnancy in multiple sclerosis. Clones were sequenced by immunoSEQ multiplex PCR, and TCRdb holds only the in-frame ones, with some missing. Of about 44,000 clones in the sample, roughly 90% were seen once. Sequenced here: CD4+ T cells from peripheral blood mononuclear cells, sampled in the third trimester of pregnancy. The receptors originated from a female donor with multiple sclerosis, enrolled in a pregnancy study.

This rearrangement joins TRBV5-1 to TRBJ2-3; perhaps TRBD1 as D (6 bases). This CDR3 contains 15 residues. The ends were cut back, 4 bases at V and 0 bases at J, with 12 bases in the middle. Germline CDR1 reads SGHRS; CDR2 reads YFSETQ. CDR3 nucleotide sequence: TGCGCCAGCAGCAATTCAGGGGCTAGCACAGATACGCAGTATTTT. Translation gives CASSNSGASTDTQYF.

This chain joins TRBV28 and TRBJ2-3; tentatively, D is TRBD2 (7 bases). V was trimmed by 5 bases and J by 4 bases, leaving 16 bases between them. Germline values: CDR1 MDHEN, CDR2 SYDVKM. The CDR3 is made up of 15 amino acids. The DNA for the CDR3 is TGTGCCAGCAGTCGAGGGGGGGATCGGGCAGATACGCAGTATTTT. Amino acids: CASSRGGDRADTQYF. Drawing the rest from reference TRBV28 and TRBJ2-3, the complete variable domain is DVKVTQSSRYLVKRTGEKVFLECVQDMDHENMFWYRQDPGLGLRLIYFSYDVKMKEKGDIPEGYSVSREKKERFSLILESASTNQTSMYLCASSRGGDRADTQYFGPGTRLTVL.

V and J are TRBV6-6 and TRBJ2-1, with a tentative D call TRBD2 (5 bases). Germline V CDR1 and CDR2: MNHNY, SVGAGI (reference sequence). The CDR3 consists of 12 residues. The V and J ends lost 4 bases and 8 bases respectively, with 9 bases between them. The DNA for the CDR3 is TGTGCCAGCAGTTTCCGGCGGGATGAGCAGTTCTTC. Encoded protein: CASSFRRDEQFF.

V usage is TRBV15 and J usage is TRBJ1-1; a weak D match, TRBD1 (5 bases). This CDR3 contains 15 residues. Germline V lookup: CDR1 LNHNV, CDR2 YYDKDF (reference sequence). The V and J ends lost 3 bases and 2 bases respectively, with 13 bases between them. The chain's CDR3 is CATSRGSGGNTEAFF. CDR3 nucleotide sequence: TGTGCCACCAGCAGGGGGTCGGGGGGAAACACTGAAGCTTTCTTT.

This chain uses TRBV25-1 with TRBJ2-1; D is ambiguous. Germline V CDR1 and CDR2: MGHDK, SYGVNS. V was trimmed by 5 bases and J by 6 bases, leaving 11 bases between them. The CDR3 spans 13 residues. CDR3 sequence (DNA): TGTGCCAGCAGTCCCGTCTCGTCCAATGAGCAGTTCTTC. The encoded protein is CASSPVSSNEQFF.

The V call is TRBV5-1, the J call TRBJ1-2; D not resolved. The V gene lost 0 bases and the J gene lost 1 base, with 4 bases spanning the gap. CDR3 size: 13 residues. Germline CDR1 SGHRS, CDR2 YFSETQ. This CDR3 is CASSLVVNYGYTF. The DNA for the CDR3 is TGCGCCAGCAGCTTGGTAGTTAACTATGGCTACACCTTC.

The J gene is TRBJ2-7, the V gene TRBV28; TRBD2 matches 7 bases. Looked up from germline, CDR1 is MDHEN and CDR2 is SYDVKM. The CDR3 extends over 13 amino acids. Trimming cost V 6 bases and J 5 bases; bases outside gene matches: 7. CDR3 residues: CASRIGTTNEQYF. CDR3 DNA: TGTGCCAGCAGGATAGGGACTACCAACGAGCAGTACTTC.

This clone was picked up one time. The chain carries TRBV2 and TRBJ2-5; D is unclear. The V gene's germline CDR1 is SNHLY and CDR2 FYNNEI. The CDR3 is made up of 15 amino acids. The germline V and J ends were trimmed by 3 bases and 1 base, with 12 bases remaining between them. Here the CDR3 reads CASSDLRRSQETQYF. The CDR3 nucleotides are TGTGCCAGCAGTGATCTAAGAAGGAGCCAAGAGACCCAGTACTTC.

V usage is TRBV9 and J usage is TRBJ2-3; 9 positions match TRBD2. The V gene end was trimmed by 4 bases and the J gene end by 4 bases; junction bases not matched to a gene: 10. The CDR3 is 16 amino acids. In germline, CDR1 is SGDLS, CDR2 YYNGEE. CDR3 nucleotide sequence: TGTGCCAGCAGCCTAGAGGATGCGGGAGGGGCAGATACGCAGTATTTT. Its translation is CASSLEDAGGADTQYF.

This sequence joins TRBV11-2 and TRBJ2-3; a possible D gene is TRBD2 (5 bases). CDR3 length equals 14 residues. Germline V CDR1 and CDR2: SGHAT, FQNNGV. V was cut by 5 bases and J by 3 bases, with 12 bases left in between. CDR3 in amino acids: CASSPRTWTDTQYF. For the CDR3, the DNA is TGTGCCAGCAGCCCACGGACTTGGACAGATACGCAGTATTTT.

The rearrangement uses TRBV5-1 and TRBJ2-1, with 9 bases that match TRBD2. The CDR3 is made up of 13 amino acids. Looked up from germline, CDR1 is SGHRS and CDR2 is YFSETQ. The ends lost 4 bases at V and 8 bases at J; junction bases unmatched: 4. CDR3 in amino acids: CASSLGLADEQFF. CDR3 DNA sequence: TGCGCCAGCAGCCTGGGACTAGCCGATGAGCAGTTCTTC.

The chain joins TRBV11-2 to TRBJ1-5; D may be TRBD1 (5 bases). Germline V gene lookup returns CDR1 SGHAT and CDR2 FQNNGV. CDR3 length: 13 amino acids. V shed 1 base and J shed 7 bases, with 8 bases lying between them. The CDR3 here is CASSLAGRQPQHF. The CDR3 DNA follows: TGTGCCAGCAGCTTAGCAGGGAGGCAGCCCCAGCATTTT.

This clone has only one observation. V gene TRBV4-3 combines with J gene TRBJ2-1, with TRBD2 identical over 12 bases. The germline gives CDR1 LGHNA, CDR2 YSLEER. The CDR3 length is 22 residues. V trimming: 0 bases; J trimming: 2 bases; junction bases outside the gene matches: 17. This chain's CDR3 is CASSQEARSSGRAWAPYNEQFF. The CDR3 DNA follows: TGCGCCAGCAGCCAAGAAGCGAGGTCTAGCGGGAGGGCCTGGGCTCCCTACAATGAGCAGTTCTTC.

The chain carries TRBV6-5 and TRBJ1-1; 10 nucleotides match TRBD1. The CDR3 has 14 residues. Germline assignment: CDR1 MNHEY and CDR2 SVGAGI. With 4 bases clipped from V and 5 bases from J, the junction kept 4 bases outside the gene matches. In DNA form, the CDR3 reads TGTGCCAGCAGTTCCCCGGGACAGGGGACTGAAGCTTTCTTT. Its protein product is CASSSPGQGTEAFF.